The source of this T cell receptor beta chain is a study of T cell therapy after organ transplantation (dated by TCRdb to between 2019 and 2020). In terms of the full investigation: The therapy products consisted of autologous CMV-specific T cells grown in vitro for approximately 14 days using a peptide pool of 30 HLA class I and II CMV epitopes. Patients were given up to 6 doses of T cells at 2-week intervals and were followed for less than 30 weeks after finishing therapy. Blood samples for the short-term post-therapy time point were collected 4 to 8 weeks after therapy was completed. Of the 10 to 11 patients, only seven or eight had long-term post-therapy samples available. The study was a follow-up TRBV repertoire analysis of an open-label phase I trial of autologous CMV-specific adoptive T cell therapy in solid-organ transplant recipients. A median of 1.92 x 10^8 CMV-specific T cells was administered to patients across 2 to 6 intravenous infusions. About 80% of the ten patients were classed as clinical responders and two as nonresponders. Overall study outcomes, separate from this receptor: Fold change in CD8 clonality after therapy inversely correlated with pretherapy clonality, suggesting less biased repertoires were more receptive to remodeling. Because the cohort was small, confounders such as concurrent antirejection and antiviral medications could not be assessed. The small number of expansions detected in nonresponders may be due to reduced sample coverage caused by poor CD8+ T cell yield. Nonresponders showed marked pretherapy clonal expansions with minimal repertoire change after therapy. Post-therapy reconstitution appeared to include both transferred clonotypes and endogenous clonotypes not detected in the therapy products.

This clone was seen just once. Its antigen is unknown. Per-base qualities were not stored, and no clone one base away is much larger. The immunoSEQ two-step, bias-controlled multiplex PCR assay was used to amplify TRB CDR3 regions from genomic DNA. CDR3 libraries were sequenced on an Illumina NextSeq 500. As for how the authors treated the data: The immunoSEQ Analyzer platform was used for initial alignment and bioinformatics, including bias normalization against synthetic CDR3 analogs. V, D and J genes were annotated according to IMGT database definitions. Further TRBV analyses used VDJtools version 1.1.10 and the R package tcR version 2.2.1.11 with default settings. GLIPH analysis was performed with version 1.0 using default settings. Significant clonotype frequency changes were tested by 2-sided binomial test with Benjamini-Hochberg correction (alpha = 0.01) in CDR3 sequences with at least 5 reads. Imported from immuneACCESS, the table was reduced by TCRdb to in-frame sequences with V and J called. These copies leave out some clones; in studies compared against another copy, an unresolved V gene accounts for under half, and the cause of the remainder is not known. V, J and clone size reflect that table, while D and trimming were determined from the DNA. This sample gives 20,000 or so clones in total; about four fifths of them show up just once. Roughly a tenth of the sample rests with the top ten.

Sample time point, as interpreted from the label and publication: 4-8 weeks after completion of therapy. The patients had received solid-organ transplants and had cytomegalovirus that was drug-resistant/recurrent. Roughly 10 of the trial participants were picked for repertoire analysis depending on whether post-therapy peripheral blood mononuclear cells were available. A BD FACSAria III was used to sort viable CD3+CD8+CD4- lymphocytes from PBMCs. Genomic DNA was extracted from sorted cells with the Qiagen DNeasy Kit. The germline V gene gives CDR1 as MDHEN and CDR2 as SYDVKM. At the junction V is shortened by 4 bases and J by 5 bases; bases outside the gene matches: 2. The CDR3 runs 12 amino acids, cysteine and phenylalanine included. Only the CDR3 region is kept as DNA, spanning 36 bases read in frame from base 1.

The chain was built from TRBV28 and TRBJ2-7; TRBD1 agrees with 7 junctional bases. The TCR comes from a human patient who had received a solid organ transplant and had CMV disease. In transplant recipients, some T cells may be of donor rather than host origin. Specimen: CD8+ T cells from blood, collected after autologous CMV-specific T cell therapy. The DNA is TGTGCCAGCAGTTACGGGACAGACGAGCAGTACTTC. Its protein is CASSYGTDEQYF.